This record concerns one TCR beta chain sequence. This sample is part of a study of control samples from healthy donors and cancer patients. The germline V gene has CDR1 SGDLS and CDR2 YYNGEE. The CDR3 sequence is 14 residues long. V lost 4 bases and J 6 bases, leaving 14 bases between the germline ends. Assay: immunoSEQ multiplex PCR; the TCRdb copy retains only in-frame clones and omits some. The sample contains 400,000 to 450,000 clones, around nine tenths of which appear only once. The chain combines TRBV9 with TRBJ1-5; weak D call: TRBD1 (5 bases). The receptor was derived from a man aged 35 to 55 with head and neck cancer. Material: PBMCs. In DNA, the CDR3 is TGTGCCAGCAGCTCCTCAGGGTTAAGTCAGCCCCAGCATTTT. This sequence encodes CASSSSGLSQPQHF.